This T cell receptor (beta chain) originates from a study of control samples from healthy donors and cancer patients. This clone appeared a single time. Profiling relied on immunoSEQ multiplex PCR, and the TCRdb table lists in-frame clones only, not all of them. The data hold some 140,000 clones, with roughly nine tenths observed a single time. This CDR3 has 16 amino acids. CDR1 is LNHDA and CDR2 is SQIVND in the germline V gene (reference sequence). V lost 1 base and J 4 bases, leaving 13 bases between the germline ends. The sequence derives from a man aged 50 or older with head and neck cancer. The specimen sequenced was PBMCs. J is TRBJ1-4 and V is TRBV19; D gene uncertain. The CDR3 here is CASSIGPGRGNEKLFF. For the CDR3, the DNA is TGTGCCAGTAGTATAGGCCCCGGACGAGGTAATGAAAAACTGTTTTTT.